This T cell receptor (beta chain) originates from a study of OX40 agonist ivuxolimab in advanced cancers. Background on the study: A male proportion of more than 75% was recorded, with mean age roughly 62 years and range roughly 23 to 79. Two patients with cutaneous melanoma and one with hepatocellular carcinoma, three in total, showed partial responses. A history of anti-PD-1, anti-PD-L1 or anti-CTLA-4 therapy was acceptable, and 40% to 45% had some.

Germline V lookup: CDR1 SGHVS, CDR2 FNYEAQ. V gave up 5 bases and J gave up 9 bases; unmatched junction bases: 12. The length of the CDR3 is 16 residues. Assay used: immunoSEQ multiplex PCR; TCRdb lists only in-frame clones, some missing. The table includes tens of thousands of clones, approximately 85% detected once. The sequence derives from an adult with an advanced solid tumor such as melanoma, head and neck, liver or kidney cancer. This chain joins TRBV7-6 and TRBJ1-5; 11 bases are shared with TRBD1. Material: CD4+ or CD8+ T cells sorted from blood, obtained in a trial of the OX40 agonist ivuxolimab. CDR3 sequence reads: CASSTYPGTGGGPQHF. The DNA of the CDR3 is TGTGCCAGCAGCACCTACCCCGGGACAGGGGGAGGGCCCCAGCATTTT.